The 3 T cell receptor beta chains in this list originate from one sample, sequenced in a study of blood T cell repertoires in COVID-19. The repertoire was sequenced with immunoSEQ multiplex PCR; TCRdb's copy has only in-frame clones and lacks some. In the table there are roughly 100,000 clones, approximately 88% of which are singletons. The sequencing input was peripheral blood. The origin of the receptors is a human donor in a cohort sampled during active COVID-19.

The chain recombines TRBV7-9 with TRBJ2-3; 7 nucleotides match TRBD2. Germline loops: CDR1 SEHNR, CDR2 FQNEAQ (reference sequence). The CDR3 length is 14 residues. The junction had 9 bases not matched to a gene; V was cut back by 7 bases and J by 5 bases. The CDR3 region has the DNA TGTGCCAGCACCTCGACTAGCTTAGGAGATACGCAGTATTTT. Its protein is CASTSTSLGDTQYF.

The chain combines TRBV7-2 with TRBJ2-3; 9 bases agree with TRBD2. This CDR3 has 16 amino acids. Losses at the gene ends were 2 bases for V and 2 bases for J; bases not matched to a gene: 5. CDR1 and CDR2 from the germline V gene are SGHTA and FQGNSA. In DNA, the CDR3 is TGTGCCAGCAGCTTAAGGCGGGGGGGATTCACAGATACGCAGTATTTT. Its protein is CASSLRRGGFTDTQYF.

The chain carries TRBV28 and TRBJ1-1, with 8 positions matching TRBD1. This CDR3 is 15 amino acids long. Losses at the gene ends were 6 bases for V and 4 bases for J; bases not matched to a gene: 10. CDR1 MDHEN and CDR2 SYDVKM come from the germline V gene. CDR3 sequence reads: CASSSPTGGRTEAFF. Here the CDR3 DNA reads TGTGCCAGCAGCTCTCCCACAGGGGGACGCACTGAAGCTTTCTTT.